Described below is a single TCR beta chain sequence and its context. Authors' data handling: Amplifying reference gene primers gave estimates of nucleated cell counts. Profiled with immunoSEQ multiplex PCR; TCRdb holds only in-frame clones, not every one. V and J calls and clone size follow that table, whereas D and trimming were derived from the DNA. The repertoire holds about 240,000 clones, with 88% as singletons. The data are from a study of blood T cell repertoires in COVID-19. About the study: The United States, Italy and Spain were the sources of the acute and convalescent COVID-19 samples. The cDNA or gDNA used as material had been derived from T cells, B-cell-depleted T cells, or PBMCs.

The V gene lost 2 bases and the J gene lost 1 base, with 10 bases spanning the gap. This CDR3 comprises 15 residues. Germline V gene data show CDR1 as KGHSH and CDR2 as LQKENI. The TCR originated in a woman in her thirties or forties who had recovered from COVID-19. The sequenced sample was peripheral blood. V gene TRBV18 combines with J gene TRBJ2-3; the D gene is possibly TRBD2 (7 bases). CDR3 DNA: TGTGCCAGCTCACCATGGGGGGGCGGCACAGATACGCAGTATTTT. Protein product: CASSPWGGGTDTQYF.